This T cell receptor (beta chain) was captured in a study of neoadjuvant anti-PD-1 for oral cavity cancer. Study-level findings and limits: Higher pretreatment Treg/Th17 ratios tracked higher pretreatment blood clonality. Only a few patients per response group were TCR-analyzed; validation needed.

Note on this clone: Its antigen is undetermined.

Generated by immunoSEQ multiplex PCR, the TCRdb table keeps only in-frame clones and is missing some. The sample holds fewer than 15,000 clones; 65% to 75% are singletons and the top ten take around 2%. Analysis of PBMCs was direct, with no culture step. Trimming removed 2 bases from V and 13 bases from J, with 16 bases in between. Looked up from germline, CDR1 is MNHEY and CDR2 is SVGAGI. The length of the CDR3 is 13 residues. The sequences come from PBMCs, collected before nivolumab (anti-PD-1) treatment. J is TRBJ2-3 and V is TRBV6-5, with TRBD2 as a possible D gene (6 bases). The origin of this receptor is a person between 35 and 79 years old with oral cavity squamous cell carcinoma. DNA for the CDR3: TGTGCCAGCAGTTACCTGACGGCTAGCGAGGAGTATTTT. As protein: CASSYLTASEEYF.